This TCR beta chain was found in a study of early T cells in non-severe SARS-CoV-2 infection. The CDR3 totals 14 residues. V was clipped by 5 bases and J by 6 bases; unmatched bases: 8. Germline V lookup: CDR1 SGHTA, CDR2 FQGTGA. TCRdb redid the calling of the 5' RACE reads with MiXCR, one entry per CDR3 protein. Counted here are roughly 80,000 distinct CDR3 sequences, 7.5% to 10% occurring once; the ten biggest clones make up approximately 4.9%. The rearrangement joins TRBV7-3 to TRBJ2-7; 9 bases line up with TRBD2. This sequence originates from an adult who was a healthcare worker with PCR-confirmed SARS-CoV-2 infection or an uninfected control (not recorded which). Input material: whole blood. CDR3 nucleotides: TGTGCCAGCAGCCTCGTAGCGGGAGTGGGCGAGCAGTACTTC. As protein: CASSLVAGVGEQYF.